Reported below is one T cell receptor beta chain. Original analysis: Reference gene primer amplification yielded estimated nucleated cell counts. TCRdb's table, derived via immunoSEQ multiplex PCR, lists solely in-frame clones and lacks some. V, J and clone size were drawn from that table, and D and trimming were deduced from the DNA. Of around 190,000 clones listed, around 83% are singletons. The data belong to a study of blood T cell repertoires in COVID-19. Overall study context: Samples taken during acute and convalescent COVID-19 were collected in the United States, Italy and Spain.

CDR1 is SNHLY, CDR2 FYNNEI, per germline. The V and J ends lost 4 bases and 0 bases respectively, with 10 bases between them. The CDR3 has 14 amino acids. The sequenced material came from peripheral blood. The genes are TRBV2 and TRBJ2-7; weak D call: TRBD1 (5 bases). The sequence was obtained from a human donor in a cohort sampled during active COVID-19. The CDR3 DNA follows: TGTGCCAGCAGTGGGGGCGACCGCTCCTACGAGCAGTACTTC. Amino acid sequence: CASSGGDRSYEQYF.